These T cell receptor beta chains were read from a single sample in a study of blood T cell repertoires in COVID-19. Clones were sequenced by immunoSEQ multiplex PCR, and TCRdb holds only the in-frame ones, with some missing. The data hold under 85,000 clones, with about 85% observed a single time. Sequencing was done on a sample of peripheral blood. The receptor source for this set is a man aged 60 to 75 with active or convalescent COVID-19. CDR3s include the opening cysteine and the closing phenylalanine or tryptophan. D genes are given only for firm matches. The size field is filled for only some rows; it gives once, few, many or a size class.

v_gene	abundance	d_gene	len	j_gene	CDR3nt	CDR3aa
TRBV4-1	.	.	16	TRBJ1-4	TGCGCCAGCAGCCAACCCCTGAGGGCCGCTAATGAAAAACTGTTTTTT	CASSQPLRAANEKLFF
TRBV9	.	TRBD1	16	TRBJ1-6	TGTGCCAGCAGCGTGAGAAAGGACAGGGAAAATTCACCCCTCCACTTT	CASSVRKDRENSPLHF
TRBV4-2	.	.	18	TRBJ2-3	TGTGCCAGCAGCCAAGCCCCCCGGGGTAGCCGGGGCACAGATACGCAGTATTTT	CASSQAPRGSRGTDTQYF
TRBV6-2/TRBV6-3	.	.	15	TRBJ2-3	TGTGCCAGCAGCGGATTGGACAGAACCACGGGTACGCAGTATTTT	CASSGLDRTTGTQYF
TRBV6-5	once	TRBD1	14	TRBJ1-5	TGTGCCAGCGCGACAGGGGGCGGTAGTCAGCCCCAGCATTTT	CASATGGGSQPQHF
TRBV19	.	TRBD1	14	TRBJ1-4	TGTGCCAGTAGTATTCAGGGGGCGAATGAAAAACTGTTTTTT	CASSIQGANEKLFF
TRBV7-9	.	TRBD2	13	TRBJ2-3	TGTGCCAGCGGTACCCCGGGAGGAGATACGCAGTATTTT	CASGTPGGDTQYF
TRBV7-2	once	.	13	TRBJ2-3	TGTGCCAGCAGCTTCGAGGGAAGGGATACGCAGTATTTT	CASSFEGRDTQYF
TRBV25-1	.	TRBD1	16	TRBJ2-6	TGTGCCAGCAGTGCCCCAGGGGGTTCGGGGGCCAACGTCCTGACTTTC	CASSAPGGSGANVLTF
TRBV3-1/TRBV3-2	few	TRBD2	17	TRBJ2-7	TGTGCCAGCAGCCACACCTCTCGGGGAGCGGGGCCCTACGAGCAGTACTTC	CASSHTSRGAGPYEQYF
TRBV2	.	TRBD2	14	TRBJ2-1	TGTGCCAGCAGCCGAAGCGCACTAGCGGGTGAGCAGTTCTTC	CASSRSALAGEQFF
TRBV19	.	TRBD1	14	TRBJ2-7	TGTGCCAGTAGCGGGACAGGGGGGCGCTACGAGCAGTACTTC	CASSGTGGRYEQYF
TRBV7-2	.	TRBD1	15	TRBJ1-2	TGTGCCAGCAGCTCGGGACAGGGGGCGGGGTTGTCCTACACCTTC	CASSSGQGAGLSYTF
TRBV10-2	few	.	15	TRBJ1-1	TGCGCCAGCAGTGAGCCCGGGTTAGGAAGCACTGAAGCTTTCTTT	CASSEPGLGSTEAFF
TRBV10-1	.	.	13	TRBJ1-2	TGCGCCAGCAGTTGGCAGCGTTCCTATGGCTACACCTTC	CASSWQRSYGYTF
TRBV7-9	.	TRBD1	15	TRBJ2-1	TGTGCCAGCAGCTCCGGGACAGCGTCCTACAATGAGCAGTTCTTC	CASSSGTASYNEQFF